This TCR beta chain was obtained from a study of cytomegalovirus exposure and HLA in healthy donors. General study findings and limits: HLA alleles showed associations with some 17,000 TCR beta sequences in a later analysis, at a 0.05 false discovery rate. Follow-up analysis later connected one missense variant in DCLRE1C with trimming of TCR beta V- and J-genes. The analysis excluded some indistinguishable V segments, including TRBV6-2 and TRBV6-3.

In regard to this clone: What it recognizes is unknown.

V was pared by 7 bases and J by 3 bases, with 19 bases between. Germline values: CDR1 MDHEN, CDR2 SYDVKM. This CDR3 has 15 residues. PCR employed 60 Vbeta and 13 Jbeta primers. Generated by immunoSEQ multiplex PCR, the TCRdb table keeps only in-frame clones and is missing some. This sample carries 150,000 to 200,000 clones, more than 75% of them seen once, and the ten largest clones take about 15%. The chain is built from TRBV28 and TRBJ2-7; D gene ambiguous. The source of this sequence is a woman in her thirties or forties in good health and CMV-seronegative. Sequenced: PBMCs. The CDR3 here is CASTPVPDSSYEQYF. In nucleotides, the CDR3 is TGTGCCAGCACCCCCGTCCCTGACTCAAGCTACGAGCAGTACTTC.